This TCR beta chain was obtained from a study of blood T cell repertoires in COVID-19 (dated by TCRdb to 2020 to 2022). Background on the whole study: Samples from collaborators originated in the United States, Italy and Spain and spanned both the acute and convalescent phases of COVID-19. Sample metadata almost always included a de-identified subject ID, COVID-19 status, age in years and sex. Samples came from the ongoing ImmuneRACE study (first 160 participants) plus 1,254 subjects from 6 global collaborators. The repertoires were released in a freely available public database intended as a resource for research on the immune response to SARS-CoV-2. Deeply sampled blood TCRbeta repertoires from subjects exposed to, actively infected with, or recovered from COVID-19 were included in the dataset. HLA class I and class II types, where available, came from metadata supplied by the sample provider rather than from assay-based typing. The material from the prospective study consisted of cDNA or gDNA derived from T cells, B-cell-depleted T cells, or PBMCs.

The immunoSEQ Assay, a bias-controlled multiplex PCR, was used to amplify TCRbeta CDR3 regions from genomic DNA. The paper's processing steps were these. The number of nucleated cells in each sample was estimated from the amplification of reference gene primers within the assay. To quantify the absolute abundance of each unique TCRbeta CDR3 rearrangement, sequence reads were collapsed and filtered. For each sample, productive Simpson clonality was calculated by taking the square root of Simpson's diversity index across productive rearrangements. The table was pulled from immuneACCESS by TCRdb, which kept in-frame rearrangements only. Such tables lose some clones; where checked, under half of the loss comes from unresolved V genes, and the rest has no known cause. That table supplies the V and J calls and clone size; D and trimming were determined from the DNA. This sample is represented by under 45,000 clones; 85% of them were singletons. The ten largest clones capture roughly 5.3% of the sample.

Whole blood was collected in K2EDTA tubes by collaborating institutions according to the institutions' own protocols. Collaborator samples were shipped for TCRbeta analysis as frozen whole blood, isolated PBMCs, or DNA extracted from either sample type. There are 13 amino acids in the CDR3, from cysteine to phenylalanine inclusive. The retained sequence is limited to the CDR3, 39 bases, with the frame set at the first base. A remark on this clone: Its antigen is not yet known. One end of the junction is discordant with germline, which a read error may explain.

Results and caveats for the whole study, not just this receptor: Clinical and demographic metadata were provided uncurated, with the amount varying by source and participant.

The sequence is built from TRBV12-3 or TRBV12-4 and TRBJ1-2; 9 junctional bases match TRBD1. Material for sequencing was peripheral blood. The TCR originated in a man aged 50-59 years with active COVID-19. CDR3 protein: CASSLDRGDGYTF. The DNA sequence reads TGTGCCAGCAGCTTAGACAGGGGGGATGGCTACACCTTC.